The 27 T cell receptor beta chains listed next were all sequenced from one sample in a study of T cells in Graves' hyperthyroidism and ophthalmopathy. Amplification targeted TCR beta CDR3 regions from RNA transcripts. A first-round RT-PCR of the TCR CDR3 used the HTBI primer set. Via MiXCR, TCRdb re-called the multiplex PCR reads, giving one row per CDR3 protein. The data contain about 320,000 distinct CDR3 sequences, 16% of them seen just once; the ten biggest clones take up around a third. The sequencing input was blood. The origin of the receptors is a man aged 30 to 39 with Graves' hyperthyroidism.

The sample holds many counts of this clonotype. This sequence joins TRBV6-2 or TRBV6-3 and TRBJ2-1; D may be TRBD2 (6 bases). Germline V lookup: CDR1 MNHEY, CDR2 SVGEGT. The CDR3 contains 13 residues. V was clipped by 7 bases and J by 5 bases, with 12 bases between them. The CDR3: CASTSGGNNEQFF. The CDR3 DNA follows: TGTGCCAGCACCTCGGGCGGGAACAATGAGCAGTTCTTC.

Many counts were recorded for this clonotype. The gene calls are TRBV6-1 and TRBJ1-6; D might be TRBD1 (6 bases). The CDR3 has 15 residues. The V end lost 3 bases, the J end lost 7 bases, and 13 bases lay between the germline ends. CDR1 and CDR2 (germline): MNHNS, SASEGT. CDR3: CASSDRGLGNSPLHF. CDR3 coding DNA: TGTGCCAGCAGTGACAGGGGCCTCGGAAATTCACCCCTCCACTTT.

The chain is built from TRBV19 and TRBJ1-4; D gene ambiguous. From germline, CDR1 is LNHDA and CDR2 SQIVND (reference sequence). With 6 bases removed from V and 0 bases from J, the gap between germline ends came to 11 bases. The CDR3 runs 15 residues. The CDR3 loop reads CASRYDTTTNEKLFF. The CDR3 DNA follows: TGTGCCAGTAGATACGACACTACAACTAATGAAAAACTGTTTTTT.

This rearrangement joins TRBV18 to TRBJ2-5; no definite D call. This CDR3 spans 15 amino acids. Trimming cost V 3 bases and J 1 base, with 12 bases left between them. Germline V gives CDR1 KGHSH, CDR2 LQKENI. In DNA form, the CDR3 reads TGTGCCAGCTCACCCCCTACCTCAGGCCAAGAGACCCAGTACTTC. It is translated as CASSPPTSGQETQYF.

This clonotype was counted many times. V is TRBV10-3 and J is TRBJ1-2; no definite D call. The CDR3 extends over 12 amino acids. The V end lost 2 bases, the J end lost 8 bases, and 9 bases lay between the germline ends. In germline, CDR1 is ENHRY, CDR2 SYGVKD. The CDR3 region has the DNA TGTGCCATCAGTGAGACCCCTGACGGCTACACCTTC. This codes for CAISETPDGYTF.

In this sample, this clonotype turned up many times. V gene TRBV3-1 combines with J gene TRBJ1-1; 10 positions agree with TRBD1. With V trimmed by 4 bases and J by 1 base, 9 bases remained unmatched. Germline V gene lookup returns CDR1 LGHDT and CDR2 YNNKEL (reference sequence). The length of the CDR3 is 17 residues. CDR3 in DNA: TGTGCCAGCAGCCCTCTAGGGACAGGGGCATCGAACACTGAAGCTTTCTTT. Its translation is CASSPLGTGASNTEAFF.

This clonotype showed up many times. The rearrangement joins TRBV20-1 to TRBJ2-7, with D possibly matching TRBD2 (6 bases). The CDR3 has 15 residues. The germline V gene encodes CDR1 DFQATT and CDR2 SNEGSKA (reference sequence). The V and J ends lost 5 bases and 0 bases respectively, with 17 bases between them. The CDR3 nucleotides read TGCAGTGCTCCCATTCCGGGACTGAACTCCTACGAGCAGTACTTC. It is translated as CSAPIPGLNSYEQYF.

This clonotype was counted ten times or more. The CDR3 coding sequence is TGCGCCAGCAGCACGGACGCGACAGGGCAGGGGCAGCCCCAGCATTTT. This encodes CASSTDATGQGQPQHF. V usage is TRBV5-1 and J usage is TRBJ1-5; 7 nucleotides agree with TRBD1. Germline V lookup: CDR1 SGHRS, CDR2 YFSETQ. The V gene end was trimmed by 4 bases and the J gene end by 7 bases; junction bases not matched to a gene: 14. The CDR3 totals 16 residues.

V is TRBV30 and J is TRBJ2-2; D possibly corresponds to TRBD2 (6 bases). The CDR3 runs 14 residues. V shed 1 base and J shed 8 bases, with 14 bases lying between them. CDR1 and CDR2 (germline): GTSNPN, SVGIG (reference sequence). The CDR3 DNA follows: TGTGCCTGGAGTGCCCGACTAGGAGCAGGGGAGCTGTTTTTT. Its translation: CAWSARLGAGELFF.

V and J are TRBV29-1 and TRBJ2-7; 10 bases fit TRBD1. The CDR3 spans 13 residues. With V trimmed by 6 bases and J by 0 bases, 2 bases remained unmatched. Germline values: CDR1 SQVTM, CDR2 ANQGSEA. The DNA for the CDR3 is TGCAGCGTGCGGACAGGGGGCTCCTACGAGCAGTACTTC. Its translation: CSVRTGGSYEQYF.

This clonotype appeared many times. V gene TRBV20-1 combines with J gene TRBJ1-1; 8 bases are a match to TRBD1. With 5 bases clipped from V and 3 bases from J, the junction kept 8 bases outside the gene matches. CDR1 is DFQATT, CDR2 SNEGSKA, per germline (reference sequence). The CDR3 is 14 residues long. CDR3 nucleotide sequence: TGCAGTGCTGGCGCGACAGGGGCCGACACTGAAGCTTTCTTT. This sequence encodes CSAGATGADTEAFF.

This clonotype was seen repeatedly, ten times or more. In DNA, the CDR3 is TGTGCCAGCAGCTTGGGCAGGGGCTATGGCTACACCTTC. Encoded protein: CASSLGRGYGYTF. V is TRBV12-3 or TRBV12-4 and J is TRBJ1-2, with a weak D call TRBD1 (6 bases). The ends were cut back, 6 bases at V and 4 bases at J, with 12 bases in the middle. The CDR3 is 13 amino acids.

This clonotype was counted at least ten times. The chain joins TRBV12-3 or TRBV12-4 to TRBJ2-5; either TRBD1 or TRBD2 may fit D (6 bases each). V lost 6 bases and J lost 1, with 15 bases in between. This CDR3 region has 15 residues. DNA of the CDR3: TGTGCCAGCAGGCCATTAGGGGGGCTCCAAGAGACCCAGTACTTC. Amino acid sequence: CASRPLGGLQETQYF.

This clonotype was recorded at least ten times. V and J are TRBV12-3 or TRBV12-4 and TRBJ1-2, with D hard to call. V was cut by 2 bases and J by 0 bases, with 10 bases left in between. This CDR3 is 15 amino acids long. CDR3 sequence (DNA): TGTGCCAGCAGTTTATCCCCCCTAGCTAACTATGGCTACACCTTC. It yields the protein CASSLSPLANYGYTF.

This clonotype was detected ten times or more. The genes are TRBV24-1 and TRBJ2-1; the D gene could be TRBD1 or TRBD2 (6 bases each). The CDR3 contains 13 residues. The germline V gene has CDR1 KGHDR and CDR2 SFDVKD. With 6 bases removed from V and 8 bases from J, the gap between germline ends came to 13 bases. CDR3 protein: CATSKYREDEQFF. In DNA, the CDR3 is TGTGCCACCAGTAAGTACAGGGAGGATGAGCAGTTCTTC.

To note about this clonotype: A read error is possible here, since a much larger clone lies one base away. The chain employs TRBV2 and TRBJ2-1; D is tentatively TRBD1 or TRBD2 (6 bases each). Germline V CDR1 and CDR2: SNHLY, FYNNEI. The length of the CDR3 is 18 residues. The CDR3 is CASSETHGGLGSCNEQFF. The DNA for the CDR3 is TGTGCCAGCAGTGAAACCCATGGGGGGCTAGGGTCCTGCAATGAGCAGTTCTTC. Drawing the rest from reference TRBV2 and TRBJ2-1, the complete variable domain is EPEVTQTPSHQVTQMGQEVILRCVPISNHLYFYWYRQILGQKVEFLVSFYNNEISEKSEIFDDQFSVERPDGSNFTLKIRSTKLEDSAMYFCASSETHGGLGSCNEQFFGPGTRLTVL.

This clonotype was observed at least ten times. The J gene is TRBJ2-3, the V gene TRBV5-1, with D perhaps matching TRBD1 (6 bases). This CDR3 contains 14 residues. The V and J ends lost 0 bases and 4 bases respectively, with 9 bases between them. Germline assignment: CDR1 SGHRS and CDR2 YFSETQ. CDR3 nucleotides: TGCGCCAGCAGCTTGGCAGGGGCCGCAGATACGCAGTATTTT. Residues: CASSLAGAADTQYF.

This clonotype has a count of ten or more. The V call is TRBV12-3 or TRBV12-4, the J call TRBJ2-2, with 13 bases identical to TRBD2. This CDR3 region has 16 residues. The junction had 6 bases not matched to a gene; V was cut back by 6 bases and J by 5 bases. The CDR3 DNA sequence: TGTGCCAGCAGCCCCGGGACTAGCGGGACGACCGGGGAGCTGTTTTTT. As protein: CASSPGTSGTTGELFF.

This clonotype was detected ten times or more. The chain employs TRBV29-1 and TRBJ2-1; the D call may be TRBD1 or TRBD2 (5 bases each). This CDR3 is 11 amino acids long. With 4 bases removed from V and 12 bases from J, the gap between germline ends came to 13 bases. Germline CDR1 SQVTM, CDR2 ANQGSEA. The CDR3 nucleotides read TGCAGCGTTGCGGGGCTAGCCGGGCAGTTCTTC. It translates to CSVAGLAGQFF.

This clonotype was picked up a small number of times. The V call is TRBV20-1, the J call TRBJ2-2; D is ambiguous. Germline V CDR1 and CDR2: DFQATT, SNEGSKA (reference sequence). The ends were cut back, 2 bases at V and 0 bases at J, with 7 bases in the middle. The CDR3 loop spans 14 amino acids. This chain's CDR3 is CSARRGSNTGELFF. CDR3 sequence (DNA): TGCAGTGCTAGAAGAGGCTCGAACACCGGGGAGCTGTTTTTT.

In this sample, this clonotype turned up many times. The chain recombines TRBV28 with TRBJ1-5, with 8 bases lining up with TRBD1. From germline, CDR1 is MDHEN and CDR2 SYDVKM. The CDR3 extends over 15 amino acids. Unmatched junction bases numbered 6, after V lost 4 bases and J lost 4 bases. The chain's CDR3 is CASSWGDRQNQPQHF. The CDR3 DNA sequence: TGTGCCAGCAGTTGGGGGGACAGGCAGAATCAGCCCCAGCATTTT. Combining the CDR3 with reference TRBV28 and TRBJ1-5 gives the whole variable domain DVKVTQSSRYLVKRTGEKVFLECVQDMDHENMFWYRQDPGLGLRLIYFSYDVKMKEKGDIPEGYSVSREKKERFSLILESASTNQTSMYLCASSWGDRQNQPQHFGDGTRLSIL.

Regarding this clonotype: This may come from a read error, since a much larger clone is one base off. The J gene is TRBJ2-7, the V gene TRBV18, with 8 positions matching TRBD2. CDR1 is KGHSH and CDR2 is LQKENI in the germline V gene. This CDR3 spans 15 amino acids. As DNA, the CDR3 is TGTGCCAGCTCACCACCCCGGACTAGCCTCTACGAGCGGTACTTC. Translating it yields CASSPPRTSLYERYF.

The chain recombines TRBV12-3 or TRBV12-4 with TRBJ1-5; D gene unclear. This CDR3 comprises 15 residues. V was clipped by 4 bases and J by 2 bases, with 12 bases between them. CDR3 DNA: TGTGCCAGCAGTTACACGGCCACGGGCAATCAGCCCCAGCATTTT. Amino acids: CASSYTATGNQPQHF.

The CDR3 region has the DNA TGTGCCAGCAAGCGGACAGGTGTTAACTATGGCTACACCTTC. Encoded protein: CASKRTGVNYGYTF. The chain is built from TRBV6-1 and TRBJ1-2, with 7 bases lining up with TRBD1. In germline, CDR1 is MNHNS, CDR2 SASEGT. The CDR3 sequence is 14 residues long. With 7 bases clipped from V and 1 base from J, the junction kept 6 bases outside the gene matches.

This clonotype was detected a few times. The CDR3 region has the DNA TGTGCCAGCAGTTTATTGGGTGGACGGGGGGAGCTGTTTTTT. Translated, it gives CASSLLGGRGELFF. The chain has TRBV28 and TRBJ2-2; the D is unclear. The CDR3 sequence is 14 residues long. CDR1 and CDR2 (germline): MDHEN, SYDVKM. V lost 1 base, J lost 8 bases, and 11 bases lay in between.

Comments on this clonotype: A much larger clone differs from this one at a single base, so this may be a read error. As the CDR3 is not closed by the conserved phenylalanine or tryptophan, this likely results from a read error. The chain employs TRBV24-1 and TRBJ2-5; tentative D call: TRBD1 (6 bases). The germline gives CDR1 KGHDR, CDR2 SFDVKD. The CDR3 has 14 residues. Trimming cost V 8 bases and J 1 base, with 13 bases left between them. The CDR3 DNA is TGTGCCACCACCTCCGGGACACCCCAAGAGACCCAGTACCTC. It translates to CATTSGTPQETQYL.

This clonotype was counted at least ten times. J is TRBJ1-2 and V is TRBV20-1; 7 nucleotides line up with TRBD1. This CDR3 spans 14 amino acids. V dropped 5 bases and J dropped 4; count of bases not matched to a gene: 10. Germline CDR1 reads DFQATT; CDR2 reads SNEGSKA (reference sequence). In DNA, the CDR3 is TGCAGTGCTCCTAGGGGAGGGGGCACCTATGGCTACACCTTC. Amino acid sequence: CSAPRGGGTYGYTF.